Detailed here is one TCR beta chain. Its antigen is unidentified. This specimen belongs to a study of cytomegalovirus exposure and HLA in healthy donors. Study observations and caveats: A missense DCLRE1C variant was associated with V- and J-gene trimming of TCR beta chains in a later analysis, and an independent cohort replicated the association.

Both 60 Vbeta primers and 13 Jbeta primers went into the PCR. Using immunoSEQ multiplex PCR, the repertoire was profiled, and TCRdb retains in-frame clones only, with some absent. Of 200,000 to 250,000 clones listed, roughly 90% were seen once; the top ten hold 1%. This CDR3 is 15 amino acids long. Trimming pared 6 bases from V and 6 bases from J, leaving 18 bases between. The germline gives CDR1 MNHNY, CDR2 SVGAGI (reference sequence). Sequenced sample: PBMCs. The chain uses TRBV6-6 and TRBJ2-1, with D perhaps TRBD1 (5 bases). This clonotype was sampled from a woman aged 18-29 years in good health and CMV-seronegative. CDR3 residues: CASSRDSLSSNEQFF. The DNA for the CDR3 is TGTGCCAGCAGCAGAGACAGTTTAAGTTCCAATGAGCAGTTCTTC.